This TCR beta chain was captured by sequencing in a study of blood T cell repertoires in COVID-19. Sequencing was performed with immunoSEQ multiplex PCR; in TCRdb, only in-frame clones are kept and a portion is missing. The data contain under 300,000 clones, about 89% of them singletons. Between the trimmed V and J ends, which lost 6 bases and 0 bases, there was a span of 6 bases. Germline V gene sequence: CDR1 MNHEY, CDR2 SVGAGI. This CDR3 has 13 amino acids. J is TRBJ1-5 and V is TRBV6-5, with D unresolved. The sequencing input was PBMCs or T cells enriched from blood (not recorded which). The sequence was obtained from a young woman who had recovered from COVID-19. CDR3 loop: CASSVYSNQPQHF. Here the CDR3 DNA reads TGTGCCAGCAGCGTTTATAGCAATCAGCCCCAGCATTTT.